A single sample gave rise to the 29 T cell receptor beta chains below, sequenced in a study of T-cell reconstitution after alpha-beta-depleted transplantation in children. Preparation of the TCRbeta library involved a method that used unique molecular identifiers. MiXCR was run by TCRdb on the PCR reads, yielding one entry per CDR3 protein. The sample contains a few hundred thousand distinct CDR3 sequences, approximately 10% of which appear only once. Sequences were derived from peripheral blood, sampled 180 days after TCRalphabeta/CD19-depleted stem cell transplant. The receptors were gathered from a male patient aged 2 to 9 who had a stem cell transplant for chronic granulomatous disease, so the T cells may come from the graft donor.

In its sample, this clonotype was seen many times. This sequence joins TRBV5-1 and TRBJ1-2; TRBD1 is a possible D gene (5 bases). The CDR3 loop spans 16 amino acids. Germline loops: CDR1 SGHRS, CDR2 YFSETQ. V was pared by 0 bases and J by 0 bases, with 12 bases between. CDR3 amino acids: CASSLGQRTSNYGYTF. CDR3 coding DNA: TGCGCCAGCAGCTTGGGACAGAGAACCTCTAACTATGGCTACACCTTC.

This clonotype was detected ten times or more. CDR3 DNA: TGTGCCAGCAGCTTCCCCGACAGGGTGAACTATGGCTACACCTTC. This gives the protein CASSFPDRVNYGYTF. V gene TRBV7-3 combines with J gene TRBJ1-2; 7 positions match TRBD1. This CDR3 is 15 amino acids long. Germline-derived CDR1 and CDR2 are SGHTA and FQGTGA. Losses at the gene ends were 3 bases for V and 2 bases for J; bases not matched to a gene: 6.

This clonotype was counted at least ten times. The V gene is TRBV7-6, the J gene TRBJ2-3; 8 nucleotides line up with TRBD1. Germline V CDR1 and CDR2: SGHVS, FNYEAQ. This CDR3 region has 17 residues. Trimming removed 1 base from V and 1 base from J; junction bases left unmatched: 7. CDR3: CASSLDGRGLGTDTQYF. As DNA, the CDR3 is TGTGCCAGCAGCTTAGATGGCAGGGGGCTGGGCACAGATACGCAGTATTTT.

This clonotype showed up many times. This chain links TRBV3-1 with TRBJ1-1; D remains unclear. Per the germline V gene, CDR1 is LGHDT and CDR2 is YNNKEL (reference sequence). The CDR3 runs to 12 residues. The ends were cut back, 8 bases at V and 0 bases at J, with 7 bases in the middle. CDR3 loop: CASGDLNTEAFF. The CDR3 DNA sequence: TGTGCCAGCGGTGACTTGAACACTGAAGCTTTCTTT.

This clonotype was recorded many times. The rearrangement links TRBV29-1 to TRBJ2-3; tentative D call: TRBD2 (5 bases). CDR3 length: 16 amino acids. The V end lost 3 bases, the J end lost 2 bases, and 18 bases lay between the germline ends. Looked up from germline, CDR1 is SQVTM and CDR2 is ANQGSEA. In nucleotides, the CDR3 is TGCAGCGTTGACGGACTCACCAACCCGCCCACAGATACGCAGTATTTT. Amino acids: CSVDGLTNPPTDTQYF.

This clonotype was seen ten or more times. CDR3 bases: TGTGCCAGCCGAGGACAGGGCATGAACACTGAAGCTTTCTTT. Translating gives CASRGQGMNTEAFF. The chain couples TRBV6-2 or TRBV6-3 to TRBJ1-1; the match to TRBD1 covers 8 bases. Trimming removed 8 bases from V and 0 bases from J; junction bases left unmatched: 5. Germline V gene lookup returns CDR1 MNHEY and CDR2 SVGEGT. CDR3 size: 14 residues.

This clonotype was detected many times. The chain has TRBV5-6 and TRBJ2-2, with unresolved D. The germline CDR1 and CDR2 sequences are SGHDT and YYEEEE. V was cut by 2 bases and J by 3 bases, with 8 bases left in between. The CDR3 contains 14 residues. CDR3 amino acids: CASSLGIYTGELFF. The CDR3 region has the DNA TGTGCCAGCAGCTTAGGCATCTACACCGGGGAGCTGTTTTTT.

This clonotype was observed at least ten times. The rearrangement joins TRBV12-5 to TRBJ2-1; D unresolved. This CDR3 has 14 residues. Germline loops: CDR1 LGHNT, CDR2 FRNRAP. With 1 base removed from V and 3 bases from J, the gap between germline ends came to 7 bases. CDR3 loop: CASGLASLYNEQFF. The CDR3, as DNA: TGTGCTAGTGGTTTGGCTAGTCTCTACAATGAGCAGTTCTTC.

This clonotype was recorded at least ten times. The chain is built from TRBV20-1 and TRBJ2-4; TRBD2 aligns across 9 bases. This CDR3 contains 16 residues. Germline V lookup: CDR1 DFQATT, CDR2 SNEGSKA (reference sequence). V lost 6 bases, J lost 6 bases, and 15 bases stayed unmatched. The DNA for the CDR3 is TGCAGTGCCCAGGGGCGGGAGGGCCAGTATAGAAACATTCAGTACTTC. It codes for CSAQGREGQYRNIQYF.

With respect to this clonotype: The conserved closing phenylalanine or tryptophan is absent in this CDR3, likely reflecting a read error. The rearrangement joins TRBV15 to TRBJ2-7; 8 bases fit TRBD1. The V gene end was trimmed by 2 bases and the J gene end by 1 base; junction bases not matched to a gene: 4. Per germline, CDR1 LNHNV and CDR2 YYDKDF (reference sequence). The CDR3 has 15 residues. This chain's CDR3 is CATSRSRQGSYEQYL. The CDR3 bases are TGTGCCACCAGCAGATCAAGACAGGGGTCCTACGAGCAGTACTTG.

V and J are TRBV14 and TRBJ2-6; no reliable D call. This CDR3 contains 18 residues. V was cut by 0 bases and J by 0 bases, with 12 bases left in between. From germline, CDR1 is SGHDN and CDR2 FVKESK. The CDR3 reads CASSQERLLISGANVLTF. CDR3 DNA: TGTGCCAGCAGCCAAGAGCGGCTACTAATCTCTGGGGCCAACGTCCTGACTTTC.

Turning to this clonotype: A much larger clone sits a single nucleotide away, making a read error possible. The chain couples TRBV6-1 to TRBJ1-4, with TRBD1 identical over 7 bases. Germline CDR1 is MNHNS and CDR2 is SASEGT. This CDR3 comprises 14 residues. The V segment lost 2 bases and the J segment 10 bases; nucleotides outside the gene matches: 7. The CDR3 sequence: CASSEQQGKGKLFF. The CDR3 nucleotides are TGTGCCAGCAGTGAACAACAGGGGAAGGGAAAACTGTTTTTT.

This clonotype was detected ten times or more. This rearrangement joins TRBV20-1 to TRBJ2-5; 8 bases line up with TRBD2. CDR1 and CDR2 (germline): DFQATT, SNEGSKA (reference sequence). The ends lost 4 bases at V and 2 bases at J; junction bases unmatched: 3. The CDR3 covers 13 residues. CDR3 sequence (DNA): TGCAGTGCTACACGGGGGGGGCAAGAGACCCAGTACTTC. Translation gives CSATRGGQETQYF.

This clonotype occurred many times. V gene TRBV12-3 or TRBV12-4 combines with J gene TRBJ1-4, with TRBD1 as a possible D gene (6 bases). The V end lost 5 bases, the J end lost 3 bases, and 13 bases lay between the germline ends. The CDR3 spans 15 residues. CDR3 sequence: CASSVDRSANEKLFF. CDR3 DNA: TGTGCCAGCAGTGTAGACAGGTCGGCTAATGAAAAACTGTTTTTT.

This clonotype was seen a handful of times. The chain combines TRBV5-6 with TRBJ2-1; possibly TRBD2 for D (5 bases). The CDR3 has 14 residues. V lost 2 bases and J lost 6, with 12 bases in between. Per germline, CDR1 SGHDT and CDR2 YYEEEE. The CDR3 protein is CASSFDGVLNEQFF. CDR3 nucleotides: TGTGCCAGCAGCTTTGACGGGGTCCTCAATGAGCAGTTCTTC. The variable domain in full, completed from reference TRBV5-6 and TRBJ2-1, reads DAGVTQSPTHLIKTRGQQVTLRCSPKSGHDTVSWYQQALGQGPQFIFQYYEEEERQRGNFPDRFSGHQFPNYSSELNVNALLLGDSALYLCASSFDGVLNEQFFGPGTRLTVL.

This clonotype was seen repeatedly, ten times or more. V gene TRBV12-3 or TRBV12-4 combines with J gene TRBJ1-2; 8 bases align to TRBD1. This CDR3 region has 13 residues. V shed 5 bases and J 4 bases; nucleotides not matched to a gene: 3. CDR3 protein: CASSLQGAYGYTF. The CDR3 DNA reads TGTGCCAGCAGTCTGCAGGGGGCCTATGGCTACACCTTC.

This clonotype turned up a few times. The chain links TRBV3-1 to TRBJ2-7; maybe TRBD2 (6 bases). Germline assignment: CDR1 LGHDT and CDR2 YNNKEL (reference sequence). The length of the CDR3 is 13 residues. The V gene lost 4 bases and the J gene lost 7 bases, with 14 bases spanning the gap. For the CDR3, the DNA is TGTGCCAGCAGCCGGGACTTTCTTGGAGAGCAGTACTTC. Translated, it gives CASSRDFLGEQYF.

The table lists this clonotype with many counts. The gene calls are TRBV7-2 and TRBJ1-5; D unresolved. Trimming left V 1 base short and J 3 bases short, with 10 bases between. CDR3 length: 15 residues. CDR1 is SGHTA, CDR2 FQGNSA, per germline. The CDR3 loop reads CASSLGERSNQPQHF. The DNA for the CDR3 is TGTGCCAGCAGCTTAGGAGAGAGGTCCAATCAGCCCCAGCATTTT.

There are many counts of this clonotype. This chain links TRBV2 with TRBJ2-7, with D possibly being TRBD1 or TRBD2 (6 bases each). The V end was cut by 7 bases, the J end by 6 bases, with 22 bases between. This CDR3 is built from 15 residues. Germline loops: CDR1 SNHLY, CDR2 FYNNEI. For the CDR3, the DNA is TGTGCCAGCAAAAACCACGGGGGCCTTCTAGGCGAGCAGTACTTC. Its translation is CASKNHGGLLGEQYF. Supplemented by reference TRBV2 and TRBJ2-7, the full variable domain reads EPEVTQTPSHQVTQMGQEVILRCVPISNHLYFYWYRQILGQKVEFLVSFYNNEISEKSEIFDDQFSVERPDGSNFTLKIRSTKLEDSAMYFCASKNHGGLLGEQYFGPGTRLTVT.

This chain links TRBV19 with TRBJ2-2; TRBD1 matches 8 bases. The CDR3 totals 15 residues. Trimming at V came to 6 bases and at J to 7 bases, leaving 10 bases not matched to a gene. Germline V CDR1 and CDR2: LNHDA, SQIVND (reference sequence). The CDR3 DNA sequence: TGTGCCAGTAGCAGGCGGGACAGGCTTCTCGGGGAGCTGTTTTTT. Protein product: CASSRRDRLLGELFF.

This chain uses TRBV27 with TRBJ2-1, with D possibly being TRBD2 (6 bases). The CDR3 is made up of 15 amino acids. Germline V CDR1 and CDR2: MNHEY, SMNVEV (reference sequence). The ends were cut back, 3 bases at V and 10 bases at J, with 19 bases in the middle. CDR3 nucleotide sequence: TGTGCCAGCAGTTTCTCAGCGGGTCAAACCAACGAGCAGTTCTTC. This codes for CASSFSAGQTNEQFF.

In its sample, this clonotype was seen many times. The chain employs TRBV19 and TRBJ2-1; no clear D gene. The CDR3 is made up of 15 amino acids. The V and J ends lost 6 bases and 0 bases respectively, with 12 bases between them. Germline V lookup: CDR1 LNHDA, CDR2 SQIVND (reference sequence). The DNA for the CDR3 is TGTGCCAGTAGATCGCGCCAAAGCTCCTACAATGAGCAGTTCTTC. Translation gives CASRSRQSSYNEQFF.

In its sample, this clonotype was seen many times. V gene TRBV15 combines with J gene TRBJ1-2, with D unclear. Between the trimmed V and J ends, which lost 2 bases and 0 bases, there was a span of 10 bases. Germline values: CDR1 LNHNV, CDR2 YYDKDF (reference sequence). The CDR3 has 15 amino acids. In DNA, the CDR3 is TGTGCCACCAGCAGAAAGGACCCTACTAACTATGGCTACACCTTC. Its protein is CATSRKDPTNYGYTF.

This clonotype was seen ten or more times. The rearrangement joins TRBV27 to TRBJ2-3; D call uncertain. Germline CDR1 is MNHEY and CDR2 is SMNVEV (reference sequence). This CDR3 has 13 residues. V was shortened by 0 bases and J by 6 bases, with 7 bases between the two germline ends. The CDR3 sequence: CASSLSRSDTQYF. The CDR3 nucleotides read TGTGCCAGCAGTTTATCTCGGTCGGATACGCAGTATTTT.

This clonotype has ten or more counts. The chain uses TRBV20-1 and TRBJ2-1; 7 bases agree with TRBD2. Unmatched junction bases numbered 6, after V lost 3 bases and J lost 4 bases. The CDR3 is 14 residues long. Germline assignment: CDR1 DFQATT and CDR2 SNEGSKA (reference sequence). The CDR3 DNA follows: TGCAGTGCTAGTCCTAGCGGAGCGTACAATGAGCAGTTCTTC. This gives the protein CSASPSGAYNEQFF.

This clonotype was counted many times. V usage is TRBV5-1 and J usage is TRBJ2-1; D could derive from TRBD1 or TRBD2 (5 bases each). The CDR3 extends over 15 amino acids. Germline lookup yields CDR1 SGHRS and CDR2 YFSETQ. V lost 1 base and J lost 5, with 13 bases in between. CDR3 sequence: CASSLWREGHNEQFF. In DNA, the CDR3 is TGCGCCAGCAGCTTGTGGAGAGAGGGGCACAATGAGCAGTTCTTC.

This clonotype was seen at least ten times. The genes are TRBV6-2 or TRBV6-3 and TRBJ1-5; D not resolved. The ends were cut back, 3 bases at V and 0 bases at J, with 9 bases in the middle. Germline lookup yields CDR1 MNHEY and CDR2 SVGEGT. CDR3 length equals 15 residues. CDR3 in DNA: TGTGCCAGCAGTTATTCGGTGGATAGCAATCAGCCCCAGCATTTT. Protein sequence: CASSYSVDSNQPQHF.

This clonotype has ten or more counts. The genes are TRBV10-2 and TRBJ2-3, with 10 positions matching TRBD2. V gave up 0 bases and J gave up 6 bases; unmatched junction bases: 0. Germline V gives CDR1 WSHSY, CDR2 SAAADI. The CDR3 extends over 14 amino acids. This CDR3 is CASSESSGGDTQYF. The CDR3 DNA follows: TGCGCCAGCAGTGAGTCTAGCGGGGGGGATACGCAGTATTTT.

In this sample, this clonotype turned up many times. This sequence joins TRBV12-3 or TRBV12-4 and TRBJ2-7; 8 bases map to TRBD2. Trimming cost V 7 bases and J 0 bases; bases outside gene matches: 5. CDR3 length: 14 amino acids. The CDR3 region has the DNA TGTGCCAGCAACCACGGGAGGGCCTCCTACGAGCAGTACTTC. Amino acids: CASNHGRASYEQYF.